The present T cell receptor (beta chain) was sequenced within a study of T cell repertoires in cytomegalovirus infection. Study-level points and caveats: Predominance within the ex vivo response was attributable to HLA-C-restricted CMV-specific TCR beta clonotypes. Public TCR beta family frequency separated CMV-and-HLA carriers, including in an independent cohort.

TCRdb ran MiXCR on the reads and lists one entry per CDR3 protein. The sample lists 250,000 or so distinct CDR3 sequences, approximately 15% occurring once. J was trimmed by 6 bases and V by 3 bases; bases with no gene match: 8. There are 15 residues in the CDR3. This clonotype occurred a few times. Its antigen is undetermined. The V gene is TRBV12-3 or TRBV12-4, the J gene TRBJ2-5, with TRBD2 matching 9 bases. Sequenced: CD8+ T cells from PBMCs. The sequence derives from a human donor in good health (CMV status not recorded). Some clones in this sample may be carry-over from other donors' samples. CDR3: CASSFAGGPDKTQYF. CDR3 DNA sequence: TGTGCCAGCAGTTTTGCGGGGGGGCCTGATAAGACCCAGTACTTC.